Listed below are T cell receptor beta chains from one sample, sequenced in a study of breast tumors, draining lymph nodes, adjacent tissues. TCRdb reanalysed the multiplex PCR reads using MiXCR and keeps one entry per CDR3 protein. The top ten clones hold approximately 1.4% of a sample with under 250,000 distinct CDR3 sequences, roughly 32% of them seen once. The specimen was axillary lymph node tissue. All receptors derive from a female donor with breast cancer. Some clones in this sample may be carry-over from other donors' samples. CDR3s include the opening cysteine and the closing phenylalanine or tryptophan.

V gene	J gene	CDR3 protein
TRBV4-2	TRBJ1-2	CASSPGPAGYGYTF
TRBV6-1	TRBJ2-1	CASSVEPPYNEQFF
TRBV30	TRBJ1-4	CAWRGSPGQGRKEKLFF
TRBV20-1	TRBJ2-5	CSARGTSGRNQILGETQYF
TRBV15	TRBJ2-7	CATSRGASSSYEQYF
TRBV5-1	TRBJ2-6	CASSFFGTNVLTF
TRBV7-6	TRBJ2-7	CASSIYLCSVVGGNEQYF
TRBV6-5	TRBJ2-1	CASRSDRGNYNEQFF
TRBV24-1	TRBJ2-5	CATSSPEGVDETQYF
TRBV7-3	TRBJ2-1	CASSFSGYSYNEQFF
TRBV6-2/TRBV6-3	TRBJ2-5	CASTSNGRKTQYF
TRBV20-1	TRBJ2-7	CSATERFAYEQYF
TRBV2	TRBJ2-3	CASQPGGVITDTQYF
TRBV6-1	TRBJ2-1	CASSEALLGAGNNEQFF
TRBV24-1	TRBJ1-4	CATSERSGPGHNEKLFF
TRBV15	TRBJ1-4	CATSSLGGGLNEKLFF
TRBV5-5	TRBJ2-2	CASSFNRATNTGELFF
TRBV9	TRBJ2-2	CASSFSGTDTGELFF
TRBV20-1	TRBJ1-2	CSAMGRGDGSTF
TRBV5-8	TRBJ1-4	CASSFAGEKLFF
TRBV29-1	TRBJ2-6	CSVAIQGANSGANVLTF
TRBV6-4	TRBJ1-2	CASSDSGPLNYGYTF
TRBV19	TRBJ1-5	CASSILENQPQHF
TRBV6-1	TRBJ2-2	CASRGFSGRVYTGELFF
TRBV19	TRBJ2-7	CASSMQGLAGFYEQYF
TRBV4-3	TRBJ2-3	CASSQAVGLAGGIDTQYF
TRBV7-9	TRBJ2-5	CASSPDFLETQYF
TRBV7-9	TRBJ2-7	CASSSLSRGLYGQYF
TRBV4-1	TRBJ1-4	CASSQATGWGRANEKLFF
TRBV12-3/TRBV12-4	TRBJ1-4	CASRKLFF
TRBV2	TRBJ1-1	CASSGQGAGTEAFF
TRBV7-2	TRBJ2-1	CASARLAGYNEQFF
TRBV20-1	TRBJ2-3	CSASYSGRGADTQYF
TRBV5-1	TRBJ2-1	CASSSGLANGEQFF
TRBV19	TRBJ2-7	CASGIGDRATYEQYF
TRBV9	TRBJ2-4	CASSGTPGVKNIQYF
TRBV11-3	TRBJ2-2	CASSKLAGDTGELFF
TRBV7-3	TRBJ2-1	CASSLTTGAVIAGNNEQFF
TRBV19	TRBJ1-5	CASSTMGQGLVEPQHF
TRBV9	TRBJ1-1	CASSVSSGVNTEAFF
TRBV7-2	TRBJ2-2	CASRGPTRELFF
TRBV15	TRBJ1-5	CALHLAGDQPQHF
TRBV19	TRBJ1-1	CARRGDRRNTEAFF
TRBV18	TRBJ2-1	CASSPPGGRAPEQFF
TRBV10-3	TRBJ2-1	CAIRSGSSYNEQFF
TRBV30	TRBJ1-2	CAWSVLSRRGGYGYTF
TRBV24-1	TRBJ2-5	CATSDSHGREETQYF
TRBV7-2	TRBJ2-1	CASSYLRDRGLDEQFF
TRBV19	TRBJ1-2	CASSPLRTGNYGYTF
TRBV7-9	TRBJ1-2	CASSLPGGTNYGYPF
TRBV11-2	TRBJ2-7	CASSLDAGGYEQYF
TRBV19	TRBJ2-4	CASNTFPGPKNIQYF
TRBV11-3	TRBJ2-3	CASSSEASGGTDTQYF